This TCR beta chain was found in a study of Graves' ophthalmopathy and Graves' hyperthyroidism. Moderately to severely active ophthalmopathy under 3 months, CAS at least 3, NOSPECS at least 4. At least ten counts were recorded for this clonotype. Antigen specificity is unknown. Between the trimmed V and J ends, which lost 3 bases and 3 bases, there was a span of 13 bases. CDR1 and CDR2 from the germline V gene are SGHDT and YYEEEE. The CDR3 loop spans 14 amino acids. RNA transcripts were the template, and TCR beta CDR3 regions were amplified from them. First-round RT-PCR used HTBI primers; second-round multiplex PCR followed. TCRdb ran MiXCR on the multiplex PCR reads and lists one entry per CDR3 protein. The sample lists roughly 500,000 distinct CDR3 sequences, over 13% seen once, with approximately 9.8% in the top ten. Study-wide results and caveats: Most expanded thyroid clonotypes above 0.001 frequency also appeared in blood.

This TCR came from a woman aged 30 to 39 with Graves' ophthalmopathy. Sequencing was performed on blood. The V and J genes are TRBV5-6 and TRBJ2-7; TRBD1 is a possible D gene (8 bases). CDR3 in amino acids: CASSWEGQDYEQYF. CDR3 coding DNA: TGTGCCAGCAGCTGGGAGGGACAGGACTACGAGCAGTACTTC.